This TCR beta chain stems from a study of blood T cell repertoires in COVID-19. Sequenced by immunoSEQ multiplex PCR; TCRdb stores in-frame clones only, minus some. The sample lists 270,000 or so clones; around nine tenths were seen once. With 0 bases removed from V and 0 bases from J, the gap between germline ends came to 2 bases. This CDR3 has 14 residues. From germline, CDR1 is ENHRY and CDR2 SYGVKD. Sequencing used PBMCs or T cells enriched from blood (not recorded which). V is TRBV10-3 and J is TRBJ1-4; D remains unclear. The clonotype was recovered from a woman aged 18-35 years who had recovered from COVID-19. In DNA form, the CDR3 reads TGTGCCATCAGTGAGTCCGCAACTAATGAAAAACTGTTTTTT. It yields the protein CAISESATNEKLFF.